This entry concerns a single T cell receptor beta chain. Profiled with immunoSEQ multiplex PCR; TCRdb holds only in-frame clones, not every one. The sample gives about 250,000 clones, 86% of which show up once; about 5.4% is in the top ten. The sample belongs to a study of blood T cell repertoires in COVID-19. Study information: Whether acute or convalescent, the COVID-19 samples came from the United States, Italy and Spain. PBMCs, B-cell-depleted T cells, or T cells were the source of the cDNA or gDNA that made up the material.

The CDR3 spans 17 residues. The germline V and J ends were trimmed by 3 bases and 1 base, with 13 bases remaining between them. The germline gives CDR1 SGHDN, CDR2 FVKESK. The sequencing input was peripheral blood. This TCR was recovered from a woman older than 75 with COVID-19, enrolled during active disease. The genes are TRBV14 and TRBJ2-6, with D possibly TRBD1 on 5 matching bases. As DNA, the CDR3 is TGTGCCAGCAGCCAGGGGCGCTCCAAGTCTGGGGCCAACGTCCTGACTTTC. Translated: CASSQGRSKSGANVLTF.